A single sample is the source of the 13 T cell receptor beta chains below, sequenced in a study of multiple sclerosis patients with progressive multifocal leukoencephalopathy. Sequenced by immunoSEQ multiplex PCR; TCRdb stores in-frame clones only, minus some. The sample comprises fewer than 40,000 clones, roughly 87% of which are singletons, and about 5.7% rests with the top ten. Described time point: time of PML onset. Here the sequenced sample was PBMCs, taken from a patient treated with natalizumab. All receptors come from a woman aged 40 to 50 with progressive multifocal leukoencephalopathy.

In this sample, this clone turned up once. The chain is built from TRBV4-3 and TRBJ2-1, with 8 bases aligning to TRBD2. The V gene's germline CDR1 is LGHNA and CDR2 YSLEER. CDR3 length: 14 amino acids. With V trimmed by 0 bases and J by 11 bases, 6 bases remained unmatched. The CDR3 is CASSQDGSGIKQFF. The CDR3 bases are TGCGCCAGCAGCCAAGATGGTAGCGGGATAAAGCAGTTCTTC.

The V and J genes are TRBV5-1 and TRBJ2-2; 11 bases fit TRBD2. This CDR3 has 18 amino acids. CDR1 is SGHRS, CDR2 YFSETQ, per germline. Trimming cost V 4 bases and J 2 bases; bases outside gene matches: 10. Here the CDR3 DNA reads TGCGCCAGCAGCAAGGGCACTAGCGGGGGATTTAACACCGGGGAGCTGTTTTTT. Translated: CASSKGTSGGFNTGELFF.

This clone was counted between two and nine times. The chain has TRBV7-2 and TRBJ2-7, with D unresolved. Per the germline V gene, CDR1 is SGHTA and CDR2 is FQGNSA. Between the trimmed V and J ends, which lost 4 bases and 2 bases, there was a span of 3 bases. The CDR3 covers 11 residues. The DNA for the CDR3 is TGTGCCAGCAGCTCAACCTACGAGCAGTACTTC. It codes for CASSSTYEQYF.

The V gene is TRBV2, the J gene TRBJ2-5; D ambiguous. V lost 6 bases and J lost 2, with 10 bases in between. The CDR3 totals 13 residues. CDR1 is SNHLY and CDR2 is FYNNEI in the germline V gene. CDR3 in DNA: TGTGCCAGCAGACCAGGCACACAAGAGACCCAGTACTTC. Amino acid sequence: CASRPGTQETQYF. Combining the CDR3 with reference TRBV2 and TRBJ2-5 gives the whole variable domain EPEVTQTPSHQVTQMGQEVILRCVPISNHLYFYWYRQILGQKVEFLVSFYNNEISEKSEIFDDQFSVERPDGSNFTLKIRSTKLEDSAMYFCASRPGTQETQYFGPGTRLLVL.

This chain joins TRBV6-1 and TRBJ2-3; no clear D. CDR3 size: 13 residues. The V gene's germline CDR1 is MNHNS and CDR2 SASEGT. The V gene lost 6 bases and the J gene lost 2 bases, with 9 bases spanning the gap. CDR3 coding DNA: TGTGCCAGCAGCCAGATTTTCACAGATACGCAGTATTTT. This translates into CASSQIFTDTQYF.

CDR3 sequence reads: CASKRTGYEQYF. CDR3 bases: TGCGCCAGCAAACGGACAGGGTACGAGCAGTACTTC. This chain joins TRBV5-1 and TRBJ2-7, with 8 bases lining up with TRBD1. This CDR3 has 12 amino acids. Germline V lookup: CDR1 SGHRS, CDR2 YFSETQ. Unmatched junction bases numbered 3, after V lost 6 bases and J lost 4 bases.

V usage is TRBV6-1 and J usage is TRBJ2-4, with a tentative D call TRBD2 (5 bases). This CDR3 has 15 residues. Trimming cost V 6 bases and J 9 bases, with 21 bases left between them. Germline loops: CDR1 MNHNS, CDR2 SASEGT. The CDR3: CASSPGGGGFVIQYF. The CDR3 region has the DNA TGTGCCAGCAGCCCCGGAGGCGGCGGCTTCGTCATTCAGTACTTC.

This chain uses TRBV28 with TRBJ2-1, with D perhaps matching TRBD2 (5 bases). Germline V CDR1 and CDR2: MDHEN, SYDVKM. This CDR3 is 14 amino acids long. Trimming removed 4 bases at V and 4 bases at J, with 11 bases between. CDR3 bases: TGTGCCAGCAGTTCCCCCCCGGGGTACAATGAGCAGTTCTTC. As protein: CASSSPPGYNEQFF.

The rearrangement uses TRBV4-1 and TRBJ1-5; D may be TRBD1 (6 bases). The ends were cut back, 1 base at V and 6 bases at J, with 19 bases in the middle. CDR1 is MGHRA and CDR2 is YSYEKL in the germline V gene. This CDR3 has 17 amino acids. For the CDR3, the DNA is TGCGCCAGCAGCCAAGGACAGGTGACAGGAGCAGGTCAGCCCCAGCATTTT. Its translation: CASSQGQVTGAGQPQHF.

V usage is TRBV5-1 and J usage is TRBJ2-6; possible D gene TRBD2, 6 bases. V shed 4 bases and J shed 0 bases, with 17 bases lying between them. Germline values: CDR1 SGHRS, CDR2 YFSETQ. The CDR3 runs to 18 residues. CDR3 in amino acids: CASSPEGVILSGANVLTF. In DNA, the CDR3 is TGCGCCAGCAGCCCGGAGGGAGTTATCCTCTCTGGGGCCAACGTCCTGACTTTC.

The chain is built from TRBV7-2 and TRBJ1-2; D uncertain. Per germline, CDR1 SGHTA and CDR2 FQGNSA. Deletions cut 1 base from V and 6 bases from J, with 12 bases between. The CDR3 loop spans 14 amino acids. The chain's CDR3 is CASSLGLGWHGYTF. The CDR3 nucleotides are TGTGCCAGCAGCTTAGGTTTAGGGTGGCATGGCTACACCTTC.

J is TRBJ2-7 and V is TRBV4-1; tentatively, D is TRBD2 (6 bases). Germline CDR1 MGHRA, CDR2 YSYEKL. V lost 1 base and J 6 bases, leaving 16 bases between the germline ends. This CDR3 comprises 15 residues. CDR3 protein: CASSQVLRDVSEQYF. The CDR3 nucleotides are TGCGCCAGCAGCCAAGTATTGCGGGATGTTAGCGAGCAGTACTTC.

Turning to this clone: In this CDR3 the conserved last residue, phenylalanine or tryptophan, is missing, so a read error is likely. V and J are TRBV15 and TRBJ1-1; 9 nucleotides line up with TRBD1. Germline V gene lookup returns CDR1 LNHNV and CDR2 YYDKDF (reference sequence). CDR3 length: 14 amino acids. CDR3 DNA: TGTGCCACCAGCACAAGACAGGGGGACACTGAGGCTTTCTCT. It translates to CATSTRQGDTEAFS.